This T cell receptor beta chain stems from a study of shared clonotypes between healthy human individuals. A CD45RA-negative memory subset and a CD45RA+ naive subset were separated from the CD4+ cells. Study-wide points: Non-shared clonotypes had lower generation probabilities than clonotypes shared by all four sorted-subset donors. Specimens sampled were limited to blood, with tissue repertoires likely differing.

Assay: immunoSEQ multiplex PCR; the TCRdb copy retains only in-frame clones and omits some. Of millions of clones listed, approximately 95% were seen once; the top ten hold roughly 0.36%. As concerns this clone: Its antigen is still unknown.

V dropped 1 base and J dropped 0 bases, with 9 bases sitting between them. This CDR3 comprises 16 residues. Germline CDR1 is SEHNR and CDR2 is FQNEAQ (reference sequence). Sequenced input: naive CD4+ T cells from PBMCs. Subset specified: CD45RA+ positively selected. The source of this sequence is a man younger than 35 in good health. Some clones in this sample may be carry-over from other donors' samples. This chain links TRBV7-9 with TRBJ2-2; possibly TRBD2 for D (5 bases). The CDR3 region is CASSLDSVSNTGELFF. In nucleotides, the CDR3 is TGTGCCAGCAGCTTAGATAGCGTCTCGAACACCGGGGAGCTGTTTTTT.